This T cell receptor beta chain derives from a study of blood T cell repertoires in COVID-19. There are 14 residues in the CDR3. CDR1 is KGHSH and CDR2 is LQKENI in the germline V gene. Trimming cost V 6 bases and J 1 base; bases outside gene matches: 4. Using immunoSEQ multiplex PCR, the repertoire was profiled, and TCRdb retains in-frame clones only, with some absent. Here the sample spans approximately 31,000 clones, about 92% being singletons. The V gene is TRBV18, the J gene TRBJ1-1; 8 positions agree with TRBD1. The material sequenced was peripheral blood. The sequence derives from a male donor with active COVID-19. CDR3 in amino acids: CASSPGGWNTEAFF. The CDR3 nucleotides read TGTGCCAGCTCCCCAGGGGGCTGGAACACTGAAGCTTTCTTT.